This TCR beta chain was identified during a study of cytomegalovirus exposure and HLA in healthy donors. PCR primers comprised 60 Vbeta and 13 Jbeta primers. Profiled with immunoSEQ multiplex PCR; TCRdb holds only in-frame clones, not every one. The table lists 150,000 to 200,000 clones, about three quarters of them singletons, with roughly 1.5% in the top ten. The V gene's germline CDR1 is SGDLS and CDR2 YYNGEE. The CDR3 loop spans 14 amino acids. The V and J ends lost 4 bases and 4 bases, in that order; junction bases with no gene match: 2. The source of this sequence is a man aged 18 to 30 in good health and CMV-seronegative. Material: PBMCs. This chain links TRBV9 with TRBJ2-1, with 10 nucleotides matching TRBD2. DNA for the CDR3: TGTGCCAGCAGCACGGGACTAGCGTACAATGAGCAGTTCTTC. This translates into CASSTGLAYNEQFF.